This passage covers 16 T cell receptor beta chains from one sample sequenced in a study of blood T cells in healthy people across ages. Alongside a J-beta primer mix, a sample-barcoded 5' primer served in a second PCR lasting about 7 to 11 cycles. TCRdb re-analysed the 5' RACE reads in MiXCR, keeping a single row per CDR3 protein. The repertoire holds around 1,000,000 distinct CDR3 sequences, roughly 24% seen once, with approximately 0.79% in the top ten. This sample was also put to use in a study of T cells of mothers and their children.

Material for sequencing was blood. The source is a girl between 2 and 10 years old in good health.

CDR3 region: CASSLDVKPYEQYF. Written as DNA, the CDR3 is TGTGCCAGCAGCCTTGACGTCAAACCCTACGAGCAGTACTTC. The rearrangement joins TRBV3-1 to TRBJ2-1; no clear D gene. The end of the DNA is better explained by TRBJ2-7, so the J call may be wrong. CDR3 length: 14 residues. Looked up from germline, CDR1 is LGHDT and CDR2 is YNNKEL (reference sequence).

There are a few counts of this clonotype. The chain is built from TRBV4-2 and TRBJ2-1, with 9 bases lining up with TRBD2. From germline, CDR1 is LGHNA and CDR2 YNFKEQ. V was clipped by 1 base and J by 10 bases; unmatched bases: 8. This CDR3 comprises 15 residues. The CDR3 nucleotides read TGTGCCAGCAGCCAAGGGATAGCGGGAGAGGCGGAGCAGTTCTTC. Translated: CASSQGIAGEAEQFF.

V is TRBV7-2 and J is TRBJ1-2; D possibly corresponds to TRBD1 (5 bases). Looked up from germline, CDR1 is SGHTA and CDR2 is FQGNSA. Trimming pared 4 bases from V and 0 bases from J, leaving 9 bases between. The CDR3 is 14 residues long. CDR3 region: CASSSDSANYGYTF. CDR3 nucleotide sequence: TGTGCCAGCAGCTCAGACAGTGCTAACTATGGCTACACCTTC. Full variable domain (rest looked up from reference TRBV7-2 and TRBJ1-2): GAGVSQSPSNKVTEKGKDVELRCDPISGHTALYWYRQSLGQGLEFLIYFQGNSAPDKSGLPSDRFSAERTGGSVSTLTIQRTQQEDSAVYLCASSSDSANYGYTFGSGTRLTVV.

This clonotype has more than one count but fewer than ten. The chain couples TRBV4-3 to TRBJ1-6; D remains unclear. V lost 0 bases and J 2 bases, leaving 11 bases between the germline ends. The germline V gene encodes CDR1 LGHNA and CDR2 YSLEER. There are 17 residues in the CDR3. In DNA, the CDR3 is TGCGCCAGCAGCCAAGAACCGGAAGGGACCTATAATTCACCCCTCCACTTT. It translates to CASSQEPEGTYNSPLHF.

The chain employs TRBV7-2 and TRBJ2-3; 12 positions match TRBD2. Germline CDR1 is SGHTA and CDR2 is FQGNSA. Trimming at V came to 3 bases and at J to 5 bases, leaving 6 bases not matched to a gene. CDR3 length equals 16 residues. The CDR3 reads CASSFQLAGGGDTQYF. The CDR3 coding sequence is TGTGCCAGCAGCTTCCAACTAGCGGGAGGTGGAGATACGCAGTATTTT.

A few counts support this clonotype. CDR3 sequence reads: CSATRSENEQFF. The CDR3 coding sequence is TGCAGTGCTACGAGGAGTGAGAATGAGCAGTTCTTC. The chain recombines TRBV20-1 with TRBJ2-1; D unresolved. This CDR3 region has 12 residues. V was clipped by 4 bases and J by 7 bases, with 11 bases between them. The germline V gene has CDR1 DFQATT and CDR2 SNEGSKA (reference sequence).

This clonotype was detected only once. For the CDR3, the DNA is TGTGCCAGCAGCCAAGGGCTAGCGGGAGTTCCCGGGGAGCTGTTTTTT. Protein product: CASSQGLAGVPGELFF. The chain is built from TRBV14 and TRBJ2-2, with 10 nucleotides matching TRBD2. CDR1 and CDR2 from the germline V gene are SGHDN and FVKESK. The CDR3 runs to 16 residues. V was pared by 1 base and J by 6 bases, with 5 bases of the junction left unmatched.

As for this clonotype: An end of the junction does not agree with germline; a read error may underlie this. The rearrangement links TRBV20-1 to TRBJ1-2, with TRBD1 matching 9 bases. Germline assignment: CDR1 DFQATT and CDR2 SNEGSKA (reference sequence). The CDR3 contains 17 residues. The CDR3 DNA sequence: TGCAGTGTTAGAGATGGCGGGACAGGGCCCATGTACTATGGCTACACCTTC. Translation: CSVRDGGTGPMYYGYTF.

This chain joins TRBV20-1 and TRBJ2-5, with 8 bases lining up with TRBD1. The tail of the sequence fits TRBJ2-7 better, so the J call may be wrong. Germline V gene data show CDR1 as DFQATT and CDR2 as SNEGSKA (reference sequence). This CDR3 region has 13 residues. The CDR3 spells CSARRQGLYEQYF. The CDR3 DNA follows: TGCAGTGCTCGTCGACAGGGGCTCTACGAGCAGTACTTC.

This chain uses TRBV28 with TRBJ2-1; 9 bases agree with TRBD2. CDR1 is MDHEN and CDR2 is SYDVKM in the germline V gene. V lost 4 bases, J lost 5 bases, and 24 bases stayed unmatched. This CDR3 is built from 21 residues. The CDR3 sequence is CASSSAPLGDLLAGAHNEQFF. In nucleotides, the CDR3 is TGTGCCAGCAGTTCGGCCCCCTTAGGGGACCTTTTAGCGGGAGCCCACAATGAGCAGTTCTTC.

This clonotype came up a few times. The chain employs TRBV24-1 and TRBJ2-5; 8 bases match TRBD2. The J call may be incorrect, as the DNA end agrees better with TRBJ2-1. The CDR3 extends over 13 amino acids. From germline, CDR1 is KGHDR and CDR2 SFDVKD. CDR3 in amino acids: CATAGGKRAGQFF. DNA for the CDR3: TGTGCCACCGCGGGAGGAAAGAGGGCTGGGCAGTTCTTC.

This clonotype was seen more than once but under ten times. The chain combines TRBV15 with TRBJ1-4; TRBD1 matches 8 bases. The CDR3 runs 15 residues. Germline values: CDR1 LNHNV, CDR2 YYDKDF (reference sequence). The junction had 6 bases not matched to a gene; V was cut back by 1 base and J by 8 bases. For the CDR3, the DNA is TGTGCCACCAGCAGAGGGACAGGGTTACAGGAAAAACTGTTTTTT. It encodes CATSRGTGLQEKLFF. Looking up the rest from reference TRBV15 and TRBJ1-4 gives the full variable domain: DAMVIQNPRYQVTQFGKPVTLSCSQTLNHNVMYWYQQKSSQAPKLLFHYYDKDFNNEADTPDNFQSRRPNTSFCFLDIRSPGLGDTAMYLCATSRGTGLQEKLFFGSGTQLSVL.

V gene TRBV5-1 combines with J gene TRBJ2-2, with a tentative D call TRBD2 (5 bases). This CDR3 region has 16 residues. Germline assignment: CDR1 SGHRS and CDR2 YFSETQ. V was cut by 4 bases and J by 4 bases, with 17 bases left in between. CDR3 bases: TGCGCCAGCAGCGATCCTTCGCGGGCTATCACCGGGGAGCTGTTTTTT. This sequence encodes CASSDPSRAITGELFF.

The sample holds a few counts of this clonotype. In nucleotides, the CDR3 is TGTGCCAGCAGTCACGACACTTCCTTCCCCTACGAGCAGTACTTC. Translation: CASSHDTSFPYEQYF. The chain employs TRBV12-3 or TRBV12-4 and TRBJ2-5; no clear D. TRBJ2-7 matches the DNA end more closely, so the J call is doubtful. The CDR3 extends over 15 amino acids.

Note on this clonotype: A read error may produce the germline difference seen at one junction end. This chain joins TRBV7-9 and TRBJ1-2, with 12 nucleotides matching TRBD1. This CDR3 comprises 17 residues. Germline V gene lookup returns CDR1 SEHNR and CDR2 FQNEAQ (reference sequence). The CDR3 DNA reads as TGTGCCAGCAGCTTGTGGGACAGGGGGCAAGGGGGCTATGGCTACGCCTTC. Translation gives CASSLWDRGQGGYGYAF.

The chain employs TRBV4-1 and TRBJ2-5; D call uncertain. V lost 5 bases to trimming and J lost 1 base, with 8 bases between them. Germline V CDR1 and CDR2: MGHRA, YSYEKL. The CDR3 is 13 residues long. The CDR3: CASSFYFQETQYF. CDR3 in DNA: TGCGCCAGCAGCTTCTATTTCCAAGAGACCCAGTACTTC.